This T cell receptor (beta chain) was documented in a study of blood T cell repertoires in COVID-19 (TCRdb year 2020). Describing the broader study: Collaborator samples came from the United States, Italy and Spain and covered acute and convalescent phases of COVID-19. The prospective study material was composed of cDNA or gDNA derived from T cells, B-cell-depleted T cells, or PBMCs. Subjects who had been exposed to COVID-19, were actively infected with it, or had recovered from it provided the deeply sampled blood TCRbeta repertoires that made up the dataset. The repertoires were released in a freely available public database intended as a resource for research on the immune response to SARS-CoV-2. Samples were obtained from the ongoing ImmuneRACE study (first 160 participants) and from over 1,000 subjects provided by 6 global collaborators. The sample metadata nearly always contained a de-identified subject ID, COVID-19 status, age in years and sex. Where available, HLA class I and class II types were obtained from metadata supplied by the sample provider rather than from assay-based typing.

In the prospective study, participants were roughly 18 to 95 years old, resided in 25 or so geographic areas of the United States, and were enrolled through a virtual design. In the prospective study, cohorts were assigned on the basis of participant-reported clinical history obtained from a screening survey and a study questionnaire. ImmuneRACE Cohort 3 recovered participants were defined by two consecutive negative NP/OP PCR tests, healthcare professional clearance, or symptom resolution. In the prospective study, mobile phlebotomists collected whole blood, serum and a nasopharyngeal or oropharyngeal swab from each participant. Participants in the prospective study had the option to provide additional blood draws and questionnaires over an approximately two-month period. Before DNA extraction, blood samples from the prospective study were shipped at room temperature or frozen. The germline V end is reduced by 5 bases and the J end by 7 bases; junction bases left unmatched: 15. CDR1 and CDR2 (SEHNR, FQNEAQ) derive from the germline V gene (reference sequence). The CDR3 runs 17 amino acids, cysteine and phenylalanine included. CDR3 DNA only is kept here, 51 bases in frame from base 1.

Note on this clone: Its cognate antigen has yet to be identified. It has no much larger one-base neighbor in the sample; base qualities were not kept.

Findings and caveats that apply to the study as a whole: Clinical and demographic metadata were provided uncurated, with the amount varying by source and participant.

The immunoSEQ Assay, a bias-controlled multiplex PCR, was used to amplify TCRbeta CDR3 regions from genomic DNA. The paper's data handling went like this. The number of nucleated cells in each sample was estimated from the amplification of reference gene primers within the assay. To quantify the absolute abundance of each unique TCRbeta CDR3 rearrangement, sequence reads were collapsed and filtered. Productive Simpson clonality was computed per sample as the square root of Simpson's diversity index over productive rearrangements. The source is immuneACCESS, and TCRdb retained only in-frame sequences with V and J called. Part of the clones is not carried over; for the studies checked, unresolved V genes explain less than half of this, and the remainder is unexplained. V, J and clone size are those of that table, while D and trimming were read from the DNA. Counted in this sample were 250,000 or so clones; roughly 84% of them appeared once. Of the sample, 3.4% is held by the ten largest clones.

The sequence derives from a man aged 50 to 60 who had recovered from COVID-19. Sequenced material: PBMCs or T cells enriched from blood (not recorded which). Recombination joined TRBV7-9 with TRBJ1-4, with 8 bases matching TRBD1. The CDR3 region: CASSTTPSGTGIEKLFF. In nucleotides, the sequence is TGTGCCAGCAGCACCACCCCTAGCGGGACAGGTATTGAAAAACTGTTTTTT.